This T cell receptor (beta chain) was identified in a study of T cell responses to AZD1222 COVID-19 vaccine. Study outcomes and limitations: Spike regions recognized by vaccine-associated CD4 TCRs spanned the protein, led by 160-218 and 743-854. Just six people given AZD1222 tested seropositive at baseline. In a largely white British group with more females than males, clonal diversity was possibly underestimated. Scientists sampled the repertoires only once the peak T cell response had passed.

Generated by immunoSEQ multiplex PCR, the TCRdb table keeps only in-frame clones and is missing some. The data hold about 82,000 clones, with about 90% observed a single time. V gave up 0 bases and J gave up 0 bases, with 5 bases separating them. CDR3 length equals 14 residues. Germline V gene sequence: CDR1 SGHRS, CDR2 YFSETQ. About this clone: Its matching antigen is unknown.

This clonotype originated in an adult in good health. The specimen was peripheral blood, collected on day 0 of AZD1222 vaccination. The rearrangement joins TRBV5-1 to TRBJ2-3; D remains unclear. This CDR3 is CASSLGVSTDTQYF. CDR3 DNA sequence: TGCGCCAGCAGCTTGGGTGTTAGCACAGATACGCAGTATTTT.